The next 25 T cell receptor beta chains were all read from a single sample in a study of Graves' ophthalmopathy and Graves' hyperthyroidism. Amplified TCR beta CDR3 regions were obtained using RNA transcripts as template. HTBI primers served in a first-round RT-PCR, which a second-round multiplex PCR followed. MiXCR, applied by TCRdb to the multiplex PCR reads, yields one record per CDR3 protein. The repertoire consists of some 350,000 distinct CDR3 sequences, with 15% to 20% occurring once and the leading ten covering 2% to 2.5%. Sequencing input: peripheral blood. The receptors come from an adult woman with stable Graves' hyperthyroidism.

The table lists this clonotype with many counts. The CDR3, as DNA: TGTGCCAGCAGTTTAGCGCTGACAGGTGGGGAGAACACTGAAGCTTTCTTT. Its translation: CASSLALTGGENTEAFF. V gene TRBV12-3 or TRBV12-4 combines with J gene TRBJ1-1, with D tentatively TRBD1 (6 bases). This CDR3 contains 17 residues. V was cut by 0 bases and J by 1 base, with 15 bases left in between.

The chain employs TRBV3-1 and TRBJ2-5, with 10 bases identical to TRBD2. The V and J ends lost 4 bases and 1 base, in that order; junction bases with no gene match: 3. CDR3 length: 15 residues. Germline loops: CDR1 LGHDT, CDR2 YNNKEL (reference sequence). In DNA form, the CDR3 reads TGTGCCAGCAGCCCCAGCGGGAGGGGCCAAGAGACCCAGTACTTC. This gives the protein CASSPSGRGQETQYF.

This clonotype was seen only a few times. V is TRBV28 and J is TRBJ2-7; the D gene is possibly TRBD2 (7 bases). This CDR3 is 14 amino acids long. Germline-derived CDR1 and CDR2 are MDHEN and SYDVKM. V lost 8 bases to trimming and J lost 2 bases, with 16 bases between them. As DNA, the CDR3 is TGTGCCAGCCACGTAGGGGGGGACGCCTACGAGCAGTACTTC. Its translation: CASHVGGDAYEQYF.

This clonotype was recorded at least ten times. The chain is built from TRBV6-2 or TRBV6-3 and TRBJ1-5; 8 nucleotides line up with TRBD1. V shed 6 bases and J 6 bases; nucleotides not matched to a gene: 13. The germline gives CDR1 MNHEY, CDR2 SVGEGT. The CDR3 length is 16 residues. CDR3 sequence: CASSSPKGQGFQPQHF. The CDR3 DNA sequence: TGTGCCAGCAGCTCCCCTAAAGGACAGGGTTTTCAGCCCCAGCATTTT.

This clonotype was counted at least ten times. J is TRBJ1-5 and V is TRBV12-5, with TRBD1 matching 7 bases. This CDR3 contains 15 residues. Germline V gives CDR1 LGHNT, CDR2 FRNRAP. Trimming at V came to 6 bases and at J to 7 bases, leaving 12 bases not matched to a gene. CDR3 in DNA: TGTGCTAGTGGAACTCTCTTACAGGGGATCCAGCCCCAGCATTTT. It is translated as CASGTLLQGIQPQHF.

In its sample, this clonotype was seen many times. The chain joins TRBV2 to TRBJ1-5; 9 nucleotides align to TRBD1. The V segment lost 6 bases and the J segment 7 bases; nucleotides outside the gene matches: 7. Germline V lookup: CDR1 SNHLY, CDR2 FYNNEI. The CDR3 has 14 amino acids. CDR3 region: CASREQGAPQPQHF. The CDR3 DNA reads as TGTGCCAGCAGGGAACAGGGGGCCCCACAGCCCCAGCATTTT.

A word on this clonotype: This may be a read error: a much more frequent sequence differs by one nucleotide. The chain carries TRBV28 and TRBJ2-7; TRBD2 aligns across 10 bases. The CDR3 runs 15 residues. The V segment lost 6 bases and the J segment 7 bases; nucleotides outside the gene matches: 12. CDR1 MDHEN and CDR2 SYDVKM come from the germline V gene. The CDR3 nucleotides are TGTGCCAGCAGACTAGCGGGATTTGCCTACAATGAGCAGTACTTC. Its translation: CASRLAGFAYNEQYF.

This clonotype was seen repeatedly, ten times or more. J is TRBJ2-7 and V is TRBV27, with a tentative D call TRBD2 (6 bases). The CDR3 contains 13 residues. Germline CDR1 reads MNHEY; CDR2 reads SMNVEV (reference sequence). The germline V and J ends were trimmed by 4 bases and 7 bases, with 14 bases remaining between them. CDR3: CASSSPTSWEQYF. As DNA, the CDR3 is TGTGCCAGCAGTTCCCCGACTAGTTGGGAGCAGTACTTC.

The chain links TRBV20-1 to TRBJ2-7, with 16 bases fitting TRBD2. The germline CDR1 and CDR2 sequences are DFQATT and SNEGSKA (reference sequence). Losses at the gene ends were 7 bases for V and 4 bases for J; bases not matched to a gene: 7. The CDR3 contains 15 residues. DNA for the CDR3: TGCAGTGGACGGGGGACTAGCGGGAGGGCATACGAGCAGTACTTC. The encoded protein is CSGRGTSGRAYEQYF.

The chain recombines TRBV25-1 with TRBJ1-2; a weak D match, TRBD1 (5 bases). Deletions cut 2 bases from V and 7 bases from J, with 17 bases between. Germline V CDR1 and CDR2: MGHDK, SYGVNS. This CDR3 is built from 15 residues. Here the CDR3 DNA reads TGTGCCAGCAGTGAAGGTGGGGCAGGGACCCGTGGCTACACCTTC. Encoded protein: CASSEGGAGTRGYTF.

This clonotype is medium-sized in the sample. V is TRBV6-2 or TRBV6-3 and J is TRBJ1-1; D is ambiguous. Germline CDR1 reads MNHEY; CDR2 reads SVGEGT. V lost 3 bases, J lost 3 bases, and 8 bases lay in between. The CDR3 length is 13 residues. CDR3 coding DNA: TGTGCCAGCAGTTATATTGCCTACACTGAAGCTTTCTTT. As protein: CASSYIAYTEAFF.

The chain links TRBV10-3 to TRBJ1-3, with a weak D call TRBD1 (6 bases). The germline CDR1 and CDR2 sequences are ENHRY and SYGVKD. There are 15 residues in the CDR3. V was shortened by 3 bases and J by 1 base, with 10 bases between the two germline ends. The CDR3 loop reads CAISDSGVSGNTIYF. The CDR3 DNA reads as TGTGCCATCAGTGACTCAGGGGTTTCTGGAAACACCATATATTTT.

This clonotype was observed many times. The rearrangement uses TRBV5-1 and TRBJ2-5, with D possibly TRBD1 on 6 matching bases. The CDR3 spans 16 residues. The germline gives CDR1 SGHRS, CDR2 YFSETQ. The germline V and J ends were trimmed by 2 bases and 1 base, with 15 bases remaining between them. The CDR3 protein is CASSFRGQGPQETQYF. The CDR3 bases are TGCGCCAGCAGCTTCCGGGGCCAGGGGCCCCAAGAGACCCAGTACTTC. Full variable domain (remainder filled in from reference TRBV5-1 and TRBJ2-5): KAGVTQTPRYLIKTRGQQVTLSCSPISGHRSVSWYQQTPGQGLQFLFEYFSETQRNKGNFPGRFSGRQFSNSRSEMNVSTLELGDSALYLCASSFRGQGPQETQYFGPGTRLLVL.

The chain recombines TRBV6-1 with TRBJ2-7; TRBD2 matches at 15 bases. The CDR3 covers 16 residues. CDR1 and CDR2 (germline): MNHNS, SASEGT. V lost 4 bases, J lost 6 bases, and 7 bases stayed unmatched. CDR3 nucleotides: TGTGCCAGCAGTGGGATACCGGGACTAGCGGGAGGCGAGCAGTACTTC. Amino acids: CASSGIPGLAGGEQYF.

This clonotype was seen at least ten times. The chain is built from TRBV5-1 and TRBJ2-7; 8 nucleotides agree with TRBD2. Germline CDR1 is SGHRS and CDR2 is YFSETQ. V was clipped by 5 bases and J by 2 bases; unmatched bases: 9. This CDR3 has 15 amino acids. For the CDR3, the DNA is TGCGCCAGCAGACACGATCCGGGAGGGCCCTACGAGCAGTACTTC. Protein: CASRHDPGGPYEQYF. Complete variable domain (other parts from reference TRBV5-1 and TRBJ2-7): KAGVTQTPRYLIKTRGQQVTLSCSPISGHRSVSWYQQTPGQGLQFLFEYFSETQRNKGNFPGRFSGRQFSNSRSEMNVSTLELGDSALYLCASRHDPGGPYEQYFGPGTRLTVT.

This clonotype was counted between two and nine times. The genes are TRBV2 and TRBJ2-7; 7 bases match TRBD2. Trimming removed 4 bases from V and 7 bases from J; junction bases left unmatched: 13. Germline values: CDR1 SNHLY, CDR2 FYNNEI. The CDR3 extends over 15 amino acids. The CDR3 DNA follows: TGTGCCAGCAGTGCGGGGACTAACGGGAGTGGTGAGCAGTACTTC. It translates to CASSAGTNGSGEQYF.

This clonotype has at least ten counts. CDR3 region: CASSYASGQRNYGYTF. The CDR3 bases are TGTGCCAGCAGCTACGCCTCGGGACAGCGAAACTATGGCTACACCTTC. This chain connects TRBV11-1 to TRBJ1-2; TRBD1 matches at 7 bases. CDR1 and CDR2 (germline): SGHAT, FQDESV (reference sequence). The CDR3 is 16 residues long. The V and J ends lost 4 bases and 2 bases, in that order; junction bases with no gene match: 10.

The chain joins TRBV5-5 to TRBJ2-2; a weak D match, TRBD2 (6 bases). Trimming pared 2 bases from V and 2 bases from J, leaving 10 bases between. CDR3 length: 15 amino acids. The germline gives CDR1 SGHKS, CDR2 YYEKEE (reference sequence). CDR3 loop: CASSFGGINTGELFF. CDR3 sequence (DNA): TGTGCCAGCAGCTTTGGGGGGATTAACACCGGGGAGCTGTTTTTT.

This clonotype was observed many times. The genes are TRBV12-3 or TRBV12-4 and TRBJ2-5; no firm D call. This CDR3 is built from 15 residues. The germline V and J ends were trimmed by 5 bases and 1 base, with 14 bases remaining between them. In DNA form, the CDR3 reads TGTGCCAGCAGTCCTTCTATGGCGAGCCAAGAGACCCAGTACTTC. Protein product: CASSPSMASQETQYF.

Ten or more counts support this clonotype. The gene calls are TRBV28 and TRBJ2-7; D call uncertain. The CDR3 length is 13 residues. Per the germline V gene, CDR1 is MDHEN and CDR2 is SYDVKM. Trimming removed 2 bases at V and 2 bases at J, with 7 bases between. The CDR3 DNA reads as TGTGCCAGCAGTTTAGCAGTTCCCTACGAGCAGTACTTC. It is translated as CASSLAVPYEQYF.

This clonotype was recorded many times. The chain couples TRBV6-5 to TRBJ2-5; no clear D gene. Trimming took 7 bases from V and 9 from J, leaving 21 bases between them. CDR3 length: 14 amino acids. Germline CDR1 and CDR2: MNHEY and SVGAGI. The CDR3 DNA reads TGTGCCAGCACCGAGGCGGCAGCACAACGGCCCCAGTACTTC. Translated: CASTEAAAQRPQYF.

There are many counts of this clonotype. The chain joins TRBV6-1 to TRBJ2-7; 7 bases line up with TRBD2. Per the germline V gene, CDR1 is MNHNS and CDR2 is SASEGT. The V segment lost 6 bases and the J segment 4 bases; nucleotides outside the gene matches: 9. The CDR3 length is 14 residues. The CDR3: CASRASGNRYEQYF. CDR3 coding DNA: TGTGCCAGCAGGGCAAGCGGGAATAGGTACGAGCAGTACTTC.

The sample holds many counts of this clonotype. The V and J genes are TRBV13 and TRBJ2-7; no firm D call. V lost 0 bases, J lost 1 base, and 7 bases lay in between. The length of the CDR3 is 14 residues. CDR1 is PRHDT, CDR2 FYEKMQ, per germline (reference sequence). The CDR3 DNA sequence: TGTGCCAGCAGCTTAGGGTTGGTATCCTACGAGCAGTACTTC. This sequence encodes CASSLGLVSYEQYF.

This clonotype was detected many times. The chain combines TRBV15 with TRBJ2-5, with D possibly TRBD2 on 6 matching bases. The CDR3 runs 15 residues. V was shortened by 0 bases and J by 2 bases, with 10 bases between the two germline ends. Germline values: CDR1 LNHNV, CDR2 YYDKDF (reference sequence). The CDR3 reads CATSRDSGKQETQYF. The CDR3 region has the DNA TGTGCCACCAGCAGAGATAGCGGCAAACAAGAGACCCAGTACTTC.

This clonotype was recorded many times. CDR3 sequence: CASRPGLQNTEAFF. CDR3 nucleotide sequence: TGTGCCAGCAGACCGGGACTCCAGAACACTGAAGCTTTCTTT. The chain is built from TRBV28 and TRBJ1-1, with D perhaps TRBD1 (5 bases). From germline, CDR1 is MDHEN and CDR2 SYDVKM. Trimming removed 6 bases at V and 1 base at J, with 12 bases between. The CDR3 runs 14 residues.